The clone carrying this T cell receptor beta chain was counted a single time. This sample was included in a study of blood T cell repertoires in COVID-19. Turning to the study itself: From the United States, Italy and Spain came samples of acute and convalescent COVID-19. Sources were T cells, B-cell-depleted T cells, or PBMCs; the material itself was cDNA or gDNA.

Authors' analysis steps: Estimates of nucleated cell counts were drawn from the amplification of reference gene primers. This table comes from immunoSEQ multiplex PCR, and its TCRdb copy is limited to in-frame clones, with some not included. Clonal size and the V and J genes are those of that table, whereas D and trimming came from the DNA. Among about 90,000 clones listed, roughly four fifths were seen once. The CDR3 has 17 residues. V shed 7 bases and J shed 3 bases, with 27 bases lying between them. Germline V gene sequence: CDR1 SQVTM, CDR2 ANQGSEA. Material for sequencing was peripheral blood. The chain combines TRBV29-1 with TRBJ2-5, with a weak D call TRBD2 (5 bases). The source of this sequence is a human donor in a cohort sampled during active COVID-19. CDR3: CSGRRETSPRLKETQYF. DNA for the CDR3: TGCAGCGGGAGGAGAGAAACCTCACCACGTTTGAAAGAGACCCAGTACTTC.